This T cell receptor beta chain was sequenced during a study of T cell responses to AZD1222 COVID-19 vaccine. Study observations and caveats: A rise in Spike-specific TCR breadth and depth followed two AZD1222 doses.

This clone has just a few counts. Its matching antigen is unknown. The protocol was immunoSEQ multiplex PCR, while the TCRdb copy is restricted to in-frame clones and leaves out a portion. The sample records approximately 80,000 clones, about 87% being singletons. The source of this sequence is an adult in good health. The sample was peripheral blood, taken on day 0 of AZD1222 vaccination.

This chain's CDR3 is CASSQGWGNNYGYTF. The CDR3 DNA sequence: TGTGCCAGCAGCCAAGGTTGGGGGAATAACTATGGCTACACCTTC. J is TRBJ1-2 and V is TRBV14; maybe TRBD1 (5 bases). The CDR3 spans 15 residues. Per germline, CDR1 SGHDN and CDR2 FVKESK. The V gene lost 1 base and the J gene lost 1 base, with 10 bases spanning the gap.